These 15 T cell receptor beta chains originate from one sample sequenced in a study of shared clonotypes between healthy human individuals. Naive-designated CD8 cells lacked CD45RO, were positively enriched for CCR7, and omitted terminally differentiated effector memory CD45RA+ cells. The repertoire was sequenced with immunoSEQ multiplex PCR; TCRdb's copy has only in-frame clones and lacks some. The sample has around 2,100,000 clones; about 95% are singletons. The sequenced material came from naive CD8+ T cells sorted from blood. The receptors come from a man between 18 and 29 years old in good health.

The rearrangement uses TRBV11-2 and TRBJ1-4; D is unclear. V was pared by 1 base and J by 0 bases, with 12 bases between. The CDR3 is 17 amino acids. CDR1 is SGHAT and CDR2 is FQNNGV in the germline V gene. The CDR3 loop reads CASSLGARVATNEKLFF. CDR3 nucleotide sequence: TGTGCCAGCAGCTTAGGAGCAAGAGTTGCAACTAATGAAAAACTGTTTTTT.

The chain joins TRBV5-1 to TRBJ2-7; 11 bases map to TRBD2. Germline V lookup: CDR1 SGHRS, CDR2 YFSETQ. This CDR3 has 17 residues. The V segment lost 6 bases and the J segment 0 bases; nucleotides outside the gene matches: 11. CDR3: CASTRASGGHSSYEQYF. The CDR3 nucleotides read TGCGCCAGCACCCGGGCTAGCGGGGGGCACAGCTCCTACGAGCAGTACTTC.

The chain has TRBV6-5 and TRBJ2-1; no definite D call. The CDR3 spans 13 residues. The germline V gene encodes CDR1 MNHEY and CDR2 SVGAGI. V shed 8 bases and J shed 7 bases, with 15 bases lying between them. The CDR3 loop is CASATSLGNEQFF. Here the CDR3 DNA reads TGTGCCAGCGCGACCTCGCTGGGGAATGAGCAGTTCTTC.

Only a few counts were recorded for this clone. The genes are TRBV9 and TRBJ1-5; possible D gene TRBD1, 6 bases. Germline lookup yields CDR1 SGDLS and CDR2 YYNGEE. This CDR3 is 17 amino acids long. V was shortened by 9 bases and J by 2 bases, with 24 bases between the two germline ends. CDR3 coding DNA: TGTGCCACCCGTCCCCCACAGGGAGATTATTGCAATCAGCCCCAGCATTTT. Translation gives CATRPPQGDYCNQPQHF. Full variable domain (outside the CDR3, taken from reference TRBV9 and TRBJ1-5): DSGVTQTPKHLITATGQRVTLRCSPRSGDLSVYWYQQSLDQGLQFLIQYYNGEERAKGNILERFSAQQFPDLHSELNLSSLELGDSALYFCATRPPQGDYCNQPQHFGDGTRLSIL.

This chain uses TRBV27 with TRBJ2-7; 11 bases agree with TRBD1. With 6 bases clipped from V and 1 base from J, the junction kept 5 bases outside the gene matches. CDR1 and CDR2 from the germline V gene are MNHEY and SMNVEV (reference sequence). The CDR3 totals 15 residues. For the CDR3, the DNA is TGTGCCAGCAGCACGGGACAGGGGGTTTCCTACGAGCAGTACTTC. As protein: CASSTGQGVSYEQYF.

This clone was detected only once. The chain recombines TRBV11-2 with TRBJ1-2, with a possible D match to TRBD1 (5 bases). Germline V lookup: CDR1 SGHAT, CDR2 FQNNGV. Trimming removed 3 bases at V and 6 bases at J, with 23 bases between. The CDR3 runs to 17 residues. The CDR3 loop is CASSFLSGSNGEDGYTF. In DNA form, the CDR3 reads TGTGCCAGCAGCTTTTTATCAGGGAGCAACGGTGAAGATGGCTACACCTTC.

Regarding this clone: Additional DNA sequences in this sample encode the identical CDR3. This chain uses TRBV27 with TRBJ1-5, with a possible D match to TRBD1 (6 bases). Looked up from germline, CDR1 is MNHEY and CDR2 is SMNVEV (reference sequence). Trimming took off 5 bases at V and 3 bases at J, with 11 bases between the two ends. This CDR3 has 14 amino acids. CDR3 sequence: CASSTQGDNQPQHF. The DNA for the CDR3 is TGTGCCAGCAGTACACAGGGAGACAATCAGCCCCAGCATTTT.

V gene TRBV7-9 combines with J gene TRBJ2-1; TRBD2 agrees at 16 bases. Germline CDR1 and CDR2: SEHNR and FQNEAQ (reference sequence). V shed 5 bases and J 2 bases; nucleotides not matched to a gene: 6. CDR3 size: 18 residues. The CDR3 DNA follows: TGTGCCAGCAGCCTCGGGACTAGCGGGAGGGACACCTACAATGAGCAGTTCTTC. This codes for CASSLGTSGRDTYNEQFF.

The V and J genes are TRBV19 and TRBJ2-1; TRBD1 matches 7 bases. V shed 5 bases and J 12 bases; nucleotides not matched to a gene: 7. There are 12 residues in the CDR3. Germline CDR1 and CDR2: LNHDA and SQIVND (reference sequence). The CDR3 DNA sequence: TGTGCCAGTAGTTCAGGGGGACCGTGGCAGTTCTTC. This gives the protein CASSSGGPWQFF.

The chain uses TRBV15 and TRBJ2-3, with D uncertain. The CDR3 runs to 14 residues. Germline values: CDR1 LNHNV, CDR2 YYDKDF (reference sequence). The V gene lost 1 base and the J gene lost 4 bases, with 9 bases spanning the gap. The CDR3 loop is CATSRVAAPDTQYF. In nucleotides, the CDR3 is TGTGCCACCAGCAGAGTGGCCGCCCCAGATACGCAGTATTTT.

The rearrangement links TRBV6-1 to TRBJ2-7; D gene unclear. Germline CDR1 and CDR2: MNHNS and SASEGT. The CDR3 runs 11 residues. Trimming pared 2 bases from V and 7 bases from J, leaving 6 bases between. This CDR3 reads CASSELEEQYF. CDR3 DNA: TGTGCCAGCAGTGAACTGGAAGAGCAGTACTTC.

The chain has TRBV11-2 and TRBJ2-3, with 10 bases that match TRBD2. The V gene end was trimmed by 5 bases and the J gene end by 2 bases; junction bases not matched to a gene: 7. The CDR3 contains 16 residues. Germline V gene lookup returns CDR1 SGHAT and CDR2 FQNNGV. Here the CDR3 reads CASSEFSGGTTDTQYF. The CDR3 nucleotides read TGTGCCAGCAGCGAATTTAGCGGGGGGACCACAGATACGCAGTATTTT.

In this sample, this clone turned up once. This chain links TRBV9 with TRBJ1-4, with a weak D call TRBD1 (5 bases). Trimming removed 3 bases at V and 1 base at J, with 10 bases between. Germline-derived CDR1 and CDR2 are SGDLS and YYNGEE. This CDR3 comprises 15 residues. CDR3: CASSEVGGTNEKLFF. The CDR3 coding sequence is TGTGCCAGCAGCGAGGTGGGGGGAACTAATGAAAAACTGTTTTTT.

V usage is TRBV9 and J usage is TRBJ1-1, with D possibly being TRBD1 (5 bases). V lost 4 bases and J 1 base, leaving 23 bases between the germline ends. The CDR3 totals 18 residues. Germline-derived CDR1 and CDR2 are SGDLS and YYNGEE. Here the CDR3 reads CASSPLGRDYVGNTEAFF. CDR3 in DNA: TGTGCCAGCAGCCCGCTTGGCAGGGACTACGTCGGGAACACTGAAGCTTTCTTT.

A word on this clone: The sample holds other DNA sequences that translate to the same CDR3. This chain uses TRBV9 with TRBJ2-7; 7 positions agree with TRBD1. V shed 3 bases, J shed 2 bases, and the junction held 5 bases outside the gene matches. Germline V gene sequence: CDR1 SGDLS, CDR2 YYNGEE. CDR3 length equals 14 residues. The CDR3 region is CASSGRDSTYEQYF. The CDR3 nucleotides read TGTGCCAGCAGCGGCCGGGACAGCACCTACGAGCAGTACTTC.